The rows below give T cell receptor beta chains drawn from one sample of a study of blood T cell repertoires in COVID-19. Clones were read by immunoSEQ multiplex PCR, and TCRdb kept only the in-frame ones, dropping some. The data contain hundreds of thousands of clones, about 90% of them seen just once; the ten biggest clones take up less than 4%. Sequencing input: PBMCs or T cells enriched from blood (not recorded which). The receptors were sampled from a woman younger than 45 with acute COVID-19. CDR3s include the opening cysteine and the closing phenylalanine or tryptophan. The D gene is left open where the match is weak. A clone size is listed for some rows: how often the clone was seen (once, few, many), or a class if it is expanded.

TRBV28,-,TRBD1,TRBJ1-1,CASRSAQGAFGTEAFF,TGTGCCAGCAGATCCGCCCAGGGGGCGTTTGGCACTGAAGCTTTCTTT
TRBV10-3,-,TRBD1,TRBJ1-5,CAISESAGGNQPQHF,TGTGCCATCAGTGAGTCAGCAGGGGGTAATCAGCCCCAGCATTTT
TRBV3-1/TRBV3-2,-,TRBD2,TRBJ2-2,CASSLRGTSGSRGTGELFF,TGTGCCAGCAGCCTCAGGGGGACTAGCGGATCCAGAGGGACCGGGGAGCTGTTTTTT
TRBV29-1,-,-,TRBJ2-5,CSFRHRDQETQYF,TGCAGCTTTAGGCACAGGGACCAAGAGACCCAGTACTTC
TRBV2,-,TRBD1,TRBJ1-2,CASSEVRTGGHGYTF,TGTGCCAGCAGTGAAGTTCGAACAGGGGGACATGGCTACACCTTC
TRBV2,-,-,TRBJ1-1,CASRVTGYIAFF,TGTGCCAGCAGAGTCACAGGGTATATAGCTTTCTTT
TRBV30,-,TRBD1,TRBJ1-6,CAWSVGTGGSPLHF,TGTGCCTGGAGTGTTGGCACAGGGGGCTCACCCCTCCACTTT
TRBV5-1,-,-,TRBJ1-1,CASSFPRGEAFF,TGCGCCAGCAGCTTTCCCCGGGGTGAAGCTTTCTTT
TRBV9,-,TRBD2,TRBJ2-7,CASSGTSGGSYEQYF,TGTGCCAGCAGCGGAACTAGCGGGGGGTCCTACGAGCAGTACTTC
TRBV5-4,-,TRBD1,TRBJ1-6,CASSLGTGVASPLHF,TGTGCCAGCAGCCTCGGGACAGGGGTTGCTTCACCCCTCCACTTT
TRBV11-2,-,TRBD1,TRBJ1-1,CASSRTGREAFF,TGTGCCAGCAGCCGGACAGGGCGTGAAGCTTTCTTT
TRBV5-6,-,TRBD2,TRBJ2-5,CASSYGLAGLETQYF,TGTGCCAGCAGCTACGGACTAGCGGGGTTAGAGACCCAGTACTTC
TRBV7-2,-,TRBD1,TRBJ2-1,CASSLWDRGYNEQFF,TGTGCCAGCAGCTTATGGGACAGGGGGTACAATGAGCAGTTCTTC
TRBV14,-,-,TRBJ2-7,CASSQQGNSYEQYF,TGTGCCAGCAGCCAACAGGGGAATTCCTACGAGCAGTACTTC
TRBV5-6,once,-,TRBJ1-1,CASSVGGGTEAFF,TGTGCCAGCAGCGTAGGGGGTGGCACTGAAGCTTTCTTT
TRBV4-3,-,TRBD1,TRBJ2-7,CASSRGQDYEQYF,TGCGCCAGCAGCCGGGGACAGGACTACGAGCAGTACTTC
TRBV27,-,TRBD1,TRBJ1-5,CASRPGQGAQPQHF,TGTGCCAGCAGACCAGGACAGGGCGCTCAGCCCCAGCATTTT
TRBV29-1,-,-,TRBJ2-1,CSVVAWRGGGDEQFF,TGCAGCGTTGTGGCGTGGCGGGGAGGAGGGGATGAGCAGTTCTTC
TRBV5-4,-,TRBD1,TRBJ2-1,CASSFLRDRGRNEQFF,TGTGCCAGCAGCTTTCTCCGGGACAGGGGGCGGAATGAGCAGTTCTTC
TRBV2,many,TRBD2,TRBJ2-2,CASSVLPSGAAANTGELFF,TGTGCCAGCAGTGTTCTCCCTAGCGGGGCCGCCGCGAACACCGGGGAGCTGTTTTTT
TRBV6-5,-,-,TRBJ1-1,CASVPGTGRTEAFF,TGTGCCAGCGTTCCAGGTACAGGACGCACTGAAGCTTTCTTT
TRBV12-5,once,-,TRBJ2-7,CASGLVRRVPYEQYF,TGTGCTAGTGGTTTGGTACGGAGGGTTCCCTACGAGCAGTACTTC
TRBV7-8,-,TRBD1,TRBJ1-5,CASSPGDSRKAQPQHF,TGTGCCAGCAGCCCCGGGGACAGTCGAAAGGCTCAGCCCCAGCATTTT
TRBV29-1,-,TRBD1,TRBJ1-1,CSVGEGTRGAPITEAFF,TGCAGCGTTGGAGAGGGCACCAGGGGGGCACCCATTACTGAAGCTTTCTTT
TRBV4-1,-,-,TRBJ2-7,CASSQIAANSYEQYF,TGCGCCAGCAGCCAAATCGCAGCGAACTCCTACGAGCAGTACTTC
TRBV7-9,-,-,TRBJ2-1,CASSRMGARDEQFF,TGTGCCAGCAGCCGTATGGGGGCGAGGGATGAGCAGTTCTTC
TRBV2,-,-,TRBJ1-6,CASSRVAASSYNSPLHF,TGTGCCAGCAGCCGCGTTGCAGCGAGCTCCTATAATTCACCCCTCCACTTT
TRBV2,-,-,TRBJ2-3,CASREGDTQYF,TGTGCCAGCAGGGAGGGGGATACGCAGTATTTT
TRBV10-2,-,-,TRBJ1-3,CASSERGLSGNTIYF,TGCGCCAGCAGTGAGAGGGGTCTGTCTGGAAACACCATATATTTT
TRBV6-1,-,TRBD1,TRBJ1-1,CASSLGTGNTEAFF,TGTGCCAGCAGTTTAGGGACAGGGAACACTGAAGCTTTCTTT
TRBV29-1,-,TRBD2,TRBJ2-5,CSVGGTSLPETQYF,TGCAGCGTTGGGGGGACTAGCCTCCCAGAGACCCAGTACTTC
TRBV6-1,-,TRBD1,TRBJ2-3,CASSEWRTGEPNTDTQYF,TGTGCCAGCAGTGAATGGAGGACAGGAGAACCAAACACAGATACGCAGTATTTT
TRBV10-2,-,-,TRBJ1-3,CASSEGPGSGGNTIYF,TGCGCCAGCAGTGAGGGGCCGGGGAGCGGTGGAAACACCATATATTTT
TRBV7-9,few,TRBD1,TRBJ1-5,CASSSDRDSNQPQHF,TGTGCCAGCAGTTCGGACAGGGACAGCAATCAGCCCCAGCATTTT
TRBV5-4,few,TRBD1,TRBJ1-4,CASSPAGQGNEKLFF,TGTGCCAGCAGCCCGGCTGGACAGGGAAATGAAAAACTGTTTTTT
TRBV18,-,-,TRBJ2-1,CASSSGPYNEQFF,TGTGCCAGCTCATCCGGTCCCTACAATGAGCAGTTCTTC
TRBV9,-,TRBD2,TRBJ2-2,CASSVGGLDNTGELFF,TGTGCCAGCAGCGTAGGTGGACTAGATAACACCGGGGAGCTGTTTTTT
TRBV18,-,TRBD1,TRBJ1-5,CASSPQGQGYQPQHF,TGTGCCAGCTCACCACAGGGACAGGGCTATCAGCCCCAGCATTTT
TRBV2,few,-,TRBJ1-3,CASRVGHEGNTIYF,TGTGCCAGCAGAGTAGGACACGAAGGAAACACCATATATTTT
TRBV6-5,-,-,TRBJ1-4,CASSYRGTTNEKLFF,TGTGCCAGCAGTTACCGGGGGACGACTAATGAAAAACTGTTTTTT
TRBV11-2,-,-,TRBJ2-7,CASSFGGGEQYF,TGTGCCAGCAGCTTTGGGGGCGGGGAGCAGTACTTC
TRBV11-2,-,TRBD1,TRBJ1-2,CASSLDLSDRGPVNYGYTF,TGTGCCAGCAGCTTAGATCTCTCGGACAGGGGGCCAGTAAACTATGGCTACACCTTC
TRBV27,-,-,TRBJ2-7,CASSFSSLHEQYF,TGTGCCAGCAGTTTCTCTAGCCTCCACGAGCAGTACTTC
TRBV6-5,-,TRBD1,TRBJ1-5,CASNVQGARDQPQHF,TGTGCCAGCAACGTACAGGGGGCGAGGGATCAGCCCCAGCATTTT
TRBV6-2/TRBV6-3,-,TRBD2,TRBJ2-1,CASSPRLAGGRGNEQFF,TGTGCCAGCAGTCCCCGACTAGCGGGGGGCCGGGGCAATGAGCAGTTCTTC
TRBV7-8,-,-,TRBJ2-7,CASKRAGLSYEQYF,TGTGCCAGCAAAAGGGCAGGGCTATCCTACGAGCAGTACTTC
TRBV28,-,TRBD2,TRBJ2-1,CASSLWTRGAISGAIEGSYNEQFF,TGTGCCAGCAGTTTATGGACGCGGGGCGCTATTAGCGGGGCTATAGAAGGTTCCTACAATGAGCAGTTCTTC